The T cell receptor beta chain described here comes from a study of shared clonotypes between healthy human individuals (dated by TCRdb to 2020 to 2022). Turning to the overall study: The cohort included three men and two women between 18 and 49 years of age. Libraries were prepared and TCR repertoires were sequenced by different laboratories using diverse techniques, in order to increase sequencing depth and limit assay-specific biases. Each donor's leukapheresis produced roughly between about 0.9 and 9.5 billion PBMCs. Blood TCR repertoires of about 5 healthy adults were deeply sequenced to estimate repertoire size and the extent of clonotype sharing between individuals. Per donor, three plates each were used for CD4 naive and CD4 memory, two for CD8 naive, and one for CD8 memory.

Using the deep immunoSEQ assay, TCR CDR3 regions were amplified from genomic DNA by multiplex PCR. For each cell subset, the extracted genomic DNA was distributed evenly across all wells of several immunoSEQ 96-well plates, and each plate served as one replicate. Each replicate PCR for sorted subsets received about 220 ng genomic DNA, equal to about 30,000 T cell genomes. The purified libraries were quantified using a Qubit 3.0 fluorometer, sized with a Bioanalyzer 2100, and then quantified again using the KAPA Library Quantification kit. A separate single-read 150-cycle Illumina NextSeq 550 flow cell was used to sequence each immunoSEQ 96-well plate. The authors' analysis ran thus. Because the immunoSEQ output included only junctional sequences and no quality scores, the filtering could not be the same as the filtering used for full-length reads. Sequences were annotated with PyIR, a Python wrapper for IgBLAST v1.9, using IMGT germline references to assign V/J genes and CDR3. Any read was removed if the V/J assignment was weak (E-value above 1e-6), the CDR3 was missing, or the read contained stop codons, out-of-frame junctions, or ambiguous translated residues. V3J clonotypes were defined as sequences sharing the same inferred V gene, J gene, and CDR3 amino acid sequence. To compute the percentage overlap between repertoires, the number of shared unique clonotypes was divided by the size of the smaller repertoire. Richness of each repertoire was evaluated using RTK rarefaction, the Chao1 estimator, and Recon v2.1 estimates of unobserved clonotypes. For all TCRbeta clonotypes obtained by the gDNA method from a few donors, generation probabilities were computed with OLGA. TCRdb carries this immuneACCESS record with in-frame sequences only. Its versions omit some clonotypes, under half of them owing to an unresolved V gene in the studies checked, with the rest unexplained. That table is the source of V, J and clone size, and D and trimming were worked out from the DNA. For this sample the table gives about a million clones, of which 70% to 80% were detected only once. Clones ranked in the top ten supply 0.7% to 0.95% of the sample.

Donors were healthy HIV-negative adults with no recently reported acute infections or vaccinations. Every donor was a Caucasian adult residing in Nashville, Tennessee, USA. CD4+ T cells were enriched by magnetic negative selection; naive cells were then positively selected on CD45RA, and the negative fraction formed the memory subset. After blood collection by leukapheresis, PBMCs were isolated using Ficoll-Histopaque density gradient centrifugation and then cryopreserved in the vapor phase of liquid nitrogen. Purity and quantity of every magnetically sorted T cell population were checked by analytical flow cytometry. Genomic DNA was isolated from each sorted fraction and quantified by UV absorbance on a Nanodrop 2000c. The investigation overall reported the following: Approximately 4.8% of naive CD4, more than 3% of naive CD8, 2.3% of memory CD4, and around 0.42% of memory CD8 clonotypes were shared across a few donors. Based on pairwise subsampling, the degree of clonotype sharing among donors was expected to be affected by sequencing depth. Incomplete sequencing was indicated by rarefaction of sorted-subset datasets, despite the large sequencing depth. Naive subsets generally had larger estimated clonotype richness than memory subsets did. Sampling was restricted to blood, and TCR repertoires in tissues likely differ from the TCR repertoires found in blood. Compared with non-shared clonotypes, clonotypes shared by all four sorted-subset donors had higher generation probabilities. Because the study included only a small number of donors, the genetic and exposure-history diversity represented was limited.

Its CDR3 holds 16 amino acids, cysteine through phenylalanine. CDR3 DNA is the only sequence kept; it has 48 bases, read in frame from the first base. Trimmed from V: 5 bases; trimmed from J: 2 bases; junction bases lacking a gene match: 11. CDR1 and CDR2 (SGHTA, FQGTGA) derive from the germline V gene. Comments on this clone: What this receptor recognizes is not known. No base quality information exists; no much larger clone differs at one position.

What was sequenced was memory CD4+ T cells from PBMCs. Read against the paper, the sample's cell subset or site label means: CD45RA-negative fraction. The chain is assembled from TRBV7-3 and TRBJ1-1; 7 bases in the junction line up with TRBD1. This sequence originates from a young man in good health. Some clones in this sample may be carry-over from other donors' samples. The DNA sequence is as follows: TGTGCCAGCAGCCGCACCGGCTCAGGGGGAAACACTGAAGCTTTCTTT. Its protein product is CASSRTGSGGNTEAFF. Reference TRBV7-3 and TRBJ1-1 proteins supply the regions before and after the CDR3; the full variable domain is: GAGVSQTPSNKVTEKGKYVELRCDPISGHTALYWYRQSLGQGPEFLIYFQGTGAADDSGLPNDRFFAVRPEGSVSTLKIQRTERGDSAVYLCASSRTGSGGNTEAFFGQGTRLTVV.